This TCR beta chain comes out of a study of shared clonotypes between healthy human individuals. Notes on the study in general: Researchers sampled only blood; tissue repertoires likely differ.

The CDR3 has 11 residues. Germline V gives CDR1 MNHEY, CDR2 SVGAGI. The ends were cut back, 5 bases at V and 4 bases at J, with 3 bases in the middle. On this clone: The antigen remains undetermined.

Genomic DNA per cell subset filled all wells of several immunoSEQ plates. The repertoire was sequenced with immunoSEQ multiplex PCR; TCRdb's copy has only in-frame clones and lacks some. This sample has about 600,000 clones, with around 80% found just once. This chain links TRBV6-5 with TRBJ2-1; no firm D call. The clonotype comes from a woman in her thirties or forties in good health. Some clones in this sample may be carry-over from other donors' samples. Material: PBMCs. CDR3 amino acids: CASSKYNEQFF. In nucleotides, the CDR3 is TGTGCCAGCAGTAAGTACAATGAGCAGTTCTTC.